Listed here are 19 T cell receptor beta chains from one sample, sequenced in a study of shared clonotypes between healthy human individuals. This table comes from immunoSEQ multiplex PCR, and its TCRdb copy is limited to in-frame clones, with some not included. The table lists under 600,000 clones, about 98% of them singletons. Selected positively for CCR7 and CD45RO-negative, naive CD8 cells excluded terminally differentiated effector memory CD45RA+ cells. The sample was naive CD8+ T cells sorted from blood. Receptor source: a man aged 25-45 years in good health.

The rearrangement joins TRBV4-1 to TRBJ2-3, with 8 bases that match TRBD1. The CDR3 spans 15 residues. V gave up 5 bases and J gave up 5 bases; unmatched junction bases: 9. Per germline, CDR1 MGHRA and CDR2 YSYEKL. Written as DNA, the CDR3 is TGCGCCAGCAGCGTAGGACAGGGTTCGGGAGATACGCAGTATTTT. This encodes CASSVGQGSGDTQYF.

This chain uses TRBV7-2 with TRBJ2-2; D unclear. The CDR3 has 16 amino acids. The ends were cut back, 1 base at V and 0 bases at J, with 9 bases in the middle. From germline, CDR1 is SGHTA and CDR2 FQGNSA. The CDR3 is CASSLGLRTNTGELFF. DNA of the CDR3: TGTGCCAGCAGCTTAGGTCTCAGGACGAACACCGGGGAGCTGTTTTTT.

This clone has just one count. The chain joins TRBV7-3 to TRBJ2-7, with TRBD1 identical over 10 bases. Germline trimming cut 5 bases from V and 5 bases from J; bases unmatched to any gene: 6. The length of the CDR3 is 14 residues. The V gene's germline CDR1 is SGHTA and CDR2 FQGTGA. CDR3 in DNA: TGTGCCAGCAGCCCGGGACAGGGGTCTGACGAGCAGTACTTC. Protein sequence: CASSPGQGSDEQYF.

This chain joins TRBV5-4 and TRBJ2-7; D gene unclear. Trimming left V 0 bases short and J 0 bases short, with 7 bases between. The CDR3 length is 14 residues. CDR1 and CDR2 (germline): SGHNT, YYREEE (reference sequence). CDR3 residues: CASSLVADSYEQYF. CDR3 nucleotides: TGTGCCAGCAGCTTGGTGGCAGACTCCTACGAGCAGTACTTC.

The CDR3 DNA reads TGTGCCAGCAGCAACTTAGCGGGAGAGCAGTACTTC. Protein product: CASSNLAGEQYF. The chain has TRBV7-9 and TRBJ2-7; TRBD2 matches 8 bases. Germline V gene sequence: CDR1 SEHNR, CDR2 FQNEAQ (reference sequence). Unmatched junction bases numbered 4, after V lost 5 bases and J lost 7 bases. CDR3 length: 12 residues.

With respect to this clone: Other nucleotide sequences in the sample specify the same CDR3. This chain joins TRBV29-1 and TRBJ1-2; tentative D call: TRBD1 (5 bases). Germline V gene lookup returns CDR1 SQVTM and CDR2 ANQGSEA. Trimming stripped 2 bases from V and 4 bases from J, with 8 bases between. This CDR3 has 12 residues. The chain's CDR3 is CSVERGSYGYTF. DNA of the CDR3: TGCAGCGTTGAAAGGGGAAGCTATGGCTACACCTTC.

The chain couples TRBV19 to TRBJ2-1; D could derive from TRBD1 or TRBD2 (6 bases each). CDR1 and CDR2 from the germline V gene are LNHDA and SQIVND (reference sequence). Between the trimmed V and J ends, which lost 6 bases and 4 bases, there was a span of 13 bases. This CDR3 spans 14 amino acids. The CDR3 sequence: CASSVGGGYNEQFF. The CDR3, as DNA: TGTGCCAGTAGCGTGGGGGGCGGATACAATGAGCAGTTCTTC.

V gene TRBV7-2 combines with J gene TRBJ2-2; D is undetermined. Trimming took off 6 bases at V and 4 bases at J, with 3 bases between the two ends. The CDR3 sequence is 11 residues long. The germline V gene encodes CDR1 SGHTA and CDR2 FQGNSA. The CDR3 spells CASRFTGELFF. The CDR3 DNA is TGTGCCAGCAGGTTCACCGGGGAGCTGTTTTTT.

The chain combines TRBV6-1 with TRBJ1-2; D is perhaps TRBD1 (6 bases). This CDR3 region has 16 residues. Per germline, CDR1 MNHNS and CDR2 SASEGT. V lost 2 bases and J lost 4, with 17 bases in between. CDR3 DNA sequence: TGTGCCAGCAGTGAATTTATCGGGGGGCGCGTCTATGGCTACACCTTC. Its protein is CASSEFIGGRVYGYTF.

Regarding this clone: Its ends do not fully match the called genes, so a read error is possible. The chain combines TRBV7-7 with TRBJ2-5; 9 nucleotides line up with TRBD1. The CDR3 covers 16 residues. Germline lookup yields CDR1 SSHAT and CDR2 FNYEAQ (reference sequence). This chain's CDR3 is CASSSGTGPSQETQYF. CDR3 bases: TGTGCTAGCAGCTCCGGGACAGGGCCTTCTCAAGAGACCCAGTACTTC.

This chain links TRBV7-9 with TRBJ2-5; 9 bases agree with TRBD2. The J segment lost 1 base and the V segment lost 4 bases, leaving 4 bases of the junction unmatched. Germline V gives CDR1 SEHNR, CDR2 FQNEAQ (reference sequence). The CDR3 consists of 15 residues. The CDR3 here is CASSSLAGAQETQYF. CDR3 nucleotides: TGTGCCAGCAGCTCGTTAGCGGGGGCCCAAGAGACCCAGTACTTC.

CDR3 bases: TGTGCCAGTAGTCTAACGGAGTACAATGAGCAGTTCTTC. Residues: CASSLTEYNEQFF. The rearrangement uses TRBV19 and TRBJ2-1; D remains ambiguous. The CDR3 is 13 amino acids. The V and J ends lost 5 bases and 4 bases respectively, with 9 bases between them. From germline, CDR1 is LNHDA and CDR2 SQIVND (reference sequence).

This chain joins TRBV10-3 and TRBJ1-2; 7 positions agree with TRBD1. V lost 5 bases to trimming and J lost 8 bases; unmatched junction nucleotides: 2. The CDR3 has 11 amino acids. Germline assignment: CDR1 ENHRY and CDR2 SYGVKD. This CDR3 reads CAISTGEGYTF. In DNA form, the CDR3 reads TGTGCCATCAGTACAGGGGAAGGCTACACCTTC.

V and J are TRBV29-1 and TRBJ2-3; TRBD2 matches at 11 bases. The CDR3 runs to 14 residues. V shed 7 bases and J 5 bases; nucleotides not matched to a gene: 8. Per the germline V gene, CDR1 is SQVTM and CDR2 is ANQGSEA. This chain's CDR3 is CSALSGRAKDTQYF. In DNA, the CDR3 is TGCAGCGCCCTTAGCGGGAGGGCCAAAGATACGCAGTATTTT.

The chain couples TRBV9 to TRBJ2-3, with 9 bases fitting TRBD2. This CDR3 is 20 amino acids long. The junction had 22 bases not matched to a gene; V was cut back by 0 bases and J by 8 bases. Germline V lookup: CDR1 SGDLS, CDR2 YYNGEE. CDR3 sequence: CASSVEWGSGSGANMATQYF. As DNA, the CDR3 is TGTGCCAGCAGCGTAGAATGGGGTAGCGGGAGTGGGGCCAACATGGCTACGCAGTATTTT. Complete variable domain (other parts from reference TRBV9 and TRBJ2-3): DSGVTQTPKHLITATGQRVTLRCSPRSGDLSVYWYQQSLDQGLQFLIQYYNGEERAKGNILERFSAQQFPDLHSELNLSSLELGDSALYFCASSVEWGSGSGANMATQYFGPGTRLTVL.

The chain joins TRBV6-5 to TRBJ1-2, with TRBD1 as a possible D gene (6 bases). This CDR3 region has 14 residues. Trimming took off 2 bases at V and 3 bases at J, with 10 bases between the two ends. Germline loops: CDR1 MNHEY, CDR2 SVGAGI. CDR3 region: CASSYGQYDYGYTF. CDR3 nucleotide sequence: TGTGCCAGCAGTTACGGACAGTATGACTATGGCTACACCTTC.

The V call is TRBV27, the J call TRBJ1-4; no clear D. The germline V gene has CDR1 MNHEY and CDR2 SMNVEV (reference sequence). CDR3 length: 13 residues. The V end was cut by 3 bases, the J end by 5 bases, with 7 bases between. The CDR3 spells CASSLGGNEKLFF. In DNA form, the CDR3 reads TGTGCCAGCAGTTTGGGAGGGAATGAAAAACTGTTTTTT.

The chain joins TRBV14 to TRBJ2-7; D perhaps matches TRBD2 (7 bases). CDR1 and CDR2 (germline): SGHDN, FVKESK. Trimming shortened V by 3 bases and J by 4 bases, and 16 bases separated the two germline ends. The CDR3 is made up of 15 amino acids. The CDR3 loop reads CASSQGGGLGYEQYF. In DNA, the CDR3 is TGTGCCAGCAGCCAGGGCGGGGGCCTGGGGTACGAGCAGTACTTC.

This chain uses TRBV4-1 with TRBJ2-3, with D perhaps matching TRBD1 (5 bases). The CDR3 is 15 residues long. V lost 4 bases, J lost 0 bases, and 11 bases lay in between. Germline CDR1 reads MGHRA; CDR2 reads YSYEKL. The CDR3 nucleotides read TGCGCCAGCAGCCTGGAAGGGGCCAGCACAGATACGCAGTATTTT. This translates into CASSLEGASTDTQYF.